This T cell receptor (beta chain) is from a study of blood T cell repertoires in COVID-19. As for the study in general: COVID-19 samples collected from the United States, Italy and Spain covered acute and convalescent phases.

Authors' data handling: Amplification of reference gene primers provided the estimated nucleated cell counts. TCRdb's copy holds only in-frame clones and misses some; the assay was immunoSEQ multiplex PCR. Clonal size and the V and J genes are those of that table, whereas D and trimming came from the DNA. Of roughly 100,000 clones in the sample, 85% were seen once. With V trimmed by 8 bases and J by 3 bases, 10 bases remained unmatched. The germline gives CDR1 MNHEY, CDR2 SVGAGI. This CDR3 comprises 14 residues. The source of this sequence is a man aged 50-60 years with acute or convalescent COVID-19. The J gene is TRBJ2-7, the V gene TRBV6-5; 7 bases align to TRBD1. Sequencing was carried out using peripheral blood. This chain's CDR3 is CASLNRDSDYEQYF. CDR3 nucleotides: TGTGCCAGCCTTAACCGGGACAGTGACTACGAGCAGTACTTC.